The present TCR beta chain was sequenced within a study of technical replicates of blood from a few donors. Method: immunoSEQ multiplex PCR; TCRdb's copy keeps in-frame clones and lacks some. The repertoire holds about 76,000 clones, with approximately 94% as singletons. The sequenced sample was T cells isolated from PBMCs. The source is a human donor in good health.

In nucleotides, the CDR3 is TGTGCCAGCAGTACCGACGGACTCTCCTACGAGCAGTACTTC. Its translation: CASSTDGLSYEQYF. The chain links TRBV6-1 to TRBJ2-7, with a possible D match to TRBD2 (5 bases). Germline V gene lookup returns CDR1 MNHNS and CDR2 SASEGT. This CDR3 contains 14 residues. V gave up 5 bases and J gave up 0 bases, with 11 bases separating them.